The TCR beta chain described here comes from a study of identical twins. This clonotype was recorded at least ten times. Its target is not known. Trimming took off 7 bases at V and 2 bases at J, with 7 bases between the two ends. The V gene's germline CDR1 is KGHDR and CDR2 SFDVKD. The CDR3 has 13 amino acids. One entry per CDR3 protein results from TCRdb running MiXCR on the 5' RACE reads. The sample carries around 680,000 distinct CDR3 sequences, about 9.4% recorded once. Study-wide findings and caveats: Zero-insertion analyses were open to partial confounding by invariant MAIT and iNKT cells. Memory repertoires lacked the insertion deficit that abundant cord blood beta clonotypes showed.

These same records also appear under a second study, on yellow fever vaccine responses in identical twins.

This sequence originates from a woman aged 18-29 years in good health. The rearrangement joins TRBV24-1 to TRBJ2-2; tentatively, D is TRBD1 (5 bases). Sample: PBMCs. The DNA for the CDR3 is TGTGCCACCAGGGACACAAACACCGGGGAGCTGTTTTTT. Protein: CATRDTNTGELFF.